A single sample is the source of the 26 T cell receptor beta chains below, sequenced in a study of blood T cell repertoires in COVID-19. Using immunoSEQ multiplex PCR, the repertoire was profiled, and TCRdb retains in-frame clones only, with some absent. The sample has tens of thousands of clones, roughly 84% seen once. The sequenced material came from peripheral blood. The receptors shown here come from an elderly woman with active or convalescent COVID-19.

This chain links TRBV2 with TRBJ2-3, with a tentative D call TRBD2 (6 bases). V was pared by 6 bases and J by 4 bases, with 17 bases between. CDR3 length: 15 amino acids. CDR1 and CDR2 (germline): SNHLY, FYNNEI. CDR3 sequence (DNA): TGTGCCAGCAGGATGGGGGGAGGTGATGCAGATACGCAGTATTTT. It translates to CASRMGGGDADTQYF. Using reference TRBV2 and TRBJ2-3 for the parts outside the CDR3, the full variable domain is EPEVTQTPSHQVTQMGQEVILRCVPISNHLYFYWYRQILGQKVEFLVSFYNNEISEKSEIFDDQFSVERPDGSNFTLKIRSTKLEDSAMYFCASRMGGGDADTQYFGPGTRLTVL.

This chain uses TRBV18 with TRBJ2-7; a weak D match, TRBD1 (5 bases). CDR1 KGHSH and CDR2 LQKENI come from the germline V gene. The CDR3 spans 14 residues. V lost 2 bases to trimming and J lost 3 bases, with 11 bases between them. The CDR3 DNA sequence: TGTGCCAGCTCACCAAGCCTCCAGGGCTACGAGCAGTACTTC. Protein sequence: CASSPSLQGYEQYF. The whole variable domain, remainder taken from reference TRBV18 and TRBJ2-7, is NAGVMQNPRHLVRRRGQEARLRCSPMKGHSHVYWYRQLPEEGLKFMVYLQKENIIDESGMPKERFSAEFPKEGPSILRIQQVVRGDSAAYFCASSPSLQGYEQYFGPGTRLTVT.

The chain is built from TRBV29-1 and TRBJ1-2; a possible D gene is TRBD1 (5 bases). The CDR3 sequence is 13 residues long. The ends were cut back, 8 bases at V and 8 bases at J, with 21 bases in the middle. Germline CDR1 is SQVTM and CDR2 is ANQGSEA. The CDR3 sequence is CSSQGQAFEGYTF. DNA for the CDR3: TGCAGCTCCCAGGGCCAGGCTTTTGAAGGCTACACCTTC.

The chain has TRBV18 and TRBJ1-4; 7 positions match TRBD1. J gave up 13 bases and V 0 bases, and 5 bases lay outside the gene matches. This CDR3 is built from 13 residues. CDR1 is KGHSH and CDR2 is LQKENI in the germline V gene. The DNA of the CDR3 is TGTGCCAGCTCACCACCGCAGGGGGGAGGACTGTTTTTT. Translation: CASSPPQGGGLFF.

A note on this clone: The junction departs from the called germline gene at one end, perhaps through a read error. The V and J genes are TRBV6-1 and TRBJ1-1, with 8 bases that match TRBD1. The germline gives CDR1 MNHNS, CDR2 SASEGT. The CDR3 totals 13 residues. CDR3 bases: TGTGCCAGCATTGAAAACAGGGGGACTGAAGCTTTCTTT. It encodes CASIENRGTEAFF.

V gene TRBV7-2 combines with J gene TRBJ1-1; D is possibly TRBD1 (6 bases). The CDR3 consists of 14 residues. Germline assignment: CDR1 SGHTA and CDR2 FQGNSA. Trimming removed 4 bases at V and 11 bases at J, with 20 bases between. The CDR3 DNA reads as TGTGCCAGCAGCTATGTACAGGGACGCGGGCGGGCTTTCTTT. Translation: CASSYVQGRGRAFF. The whole variable domain, filled in from reference TRBV7-2 and TRBJ1-1, reads GAGVSQSPSNKVTEKGKDVELRCDPISGHTALYWYRQSLGQGLEFLIYFQGNSAPDKSGLPSDRFSAERTGGSVSTLTIQRTQQEDSAVYLCASSYVQGRGRAFFGQGTRLTVV.

This chain links TRBV3-1 (or the pseudogene TRBV3-2) with TRBJ1-5, with D maybe TRBD1 (5 bases). Per the germline V gene, CDR1 is LGHDT and CDR2 is YNNKEL (reference sequence). V gave up 0 bases and J gave up 2 bases, with 11 bases separating them. The CDR3 contains 16 residues. The CDR3: CASSQDGGGGNQPQHF. The CDR3 coding sequence is TGTGCCAGCAGCCAAGATGGGGGGGGAGGCAATCAGCCCCAGCATTTT.

The chain carries TRBV2 and TRBJ2-7; D may be TRBD1 (5 bases). Germline values: CDR1 SNHLY, CDR2 FYNNEI. There are 12 residues in the CDR3. Between the trimmed V and J ends, which lost 1 base and 10 bases, there was a span of 11 bases. CDR3 in DNA: TGTGCCAGCAGTGAAGGTGGCAGGGCACAGTACTTC. Translating it yields CASSEGGRAQYF.

The genes are TRBV11-2 and TRBJ2-7, with TRBD1 matching over 8 bases. The CDR3 is made up of 15 amino acids. Trimming took 4 bases from V and 3 from J; bases not matched to a gene: 8. From germline, CDR1 is SGHAT and CDR2 FQNNGV. The CDR3 is CASSSIGQGGYEQYF. DNA for the CDR3: TGTGCCAGCAGCTCCATCGGACAGGGCGGCTACGAGCAGTACTTC.

This sequence joins TRBV6-5 and TRBJ1-1, with a weak D call TRBD1 (5 bases). CDR3 length: 14 amino acids. V was trimmed by 6 bases and J by 1 base, leaving 12 bases between them. Germline-derived CDR1 and CDR2 are MNHEY and SVGAGI. In nucleotides, the CDR3 is TGTGCCAGCAGCGGACATTTAACGAACACTGAAGCTTTCTTT. As protein: CASSGHLTNTEAFF.

This chain uses TRBV24-1 with TRBJ2-2, with a tentative D call TRBD2 (6 bases). This CDR3 has 14 residues. Germline CDR1 KGHDR, CDR2 SFDVKD. Trimming cost V 9 bases and J 5 bases, with 15 bases left between them. The CDR3 DNA sequence: TGTGCCACCGAACGGTGGGGGGAAACCGGGGAGCTGTTTTTT. Protein sequence: CATERWGETGELFF.

This clone has only a few counts. J is TRBJ1-1 and V is TRBV11-2; 7 positions agree with TRBD1. V shed 2 bases, J shed 3 bases, and the junction held 3 bases outside the gene matches. In germline, CDR1 is SGHAT, CDR2 FQNNGV. CDR3 length equals 14 residues. The CDR3: CASSLRDSYTEAFF. DNA of the CDR3: TGTGCCAGCAGCTTAAGGGACAGCTACACTGAAGCTTTCTTT.

The rearrangement links TRBV27 to TRBJ2-2, with a tentative D call TRBD2 (7 bases). This CDR3 spans 15 amino acids. The germline V gene has CDR1 MNHEY and CDR2 SMNVEV (reference sequence). V shed 3 bases and J shed 7 bases, with 15 bases lying between them. The CDR3 reads CASSFSRGGGGELFF. Here the CDR3 DNA reads TGTGCCAGCAGTTTCTCCAGGGGAGGGGGCGGGGAGCTGTTTTTT.

This clone is a singleton in its sample. V usage is TRBV28 and J usage is TRBJ2-3; D is perhaps TRBD2 (6 bases). Trimming stripped 8 bases from V and 9 bases from J, with 24 bases between. This CDR3 contains 15 residues. Looked up from germline, CDR1 is MDHEN and CDR2 is SYDVKM. The CDR3 spells CASVASGGTIETQYF. CDR3 DNA: TGTGCCAGCGTTGCCTCTGGGGGGACGATAGAGACGCAGTATTTT. The complete variable domain, with remaining parts taken from reference TRBV28 and TRBJ2-3, reads DVKVTQSSRYLVKRTGEKVFLECVQDMDHENMFWYRQDPGLGLRLIYFSYDVKMKEKGDIPEGYSVSREKKERFSLILESASTNQTSMYLCASVASGGTIETQYFGPGTRLTVL.

This CDR3 is CATSGSGNTDTQYF. The CDR3 coding sequence is TGTGCCACCAGTGGTAGCGGGAACACAGATACGCAGTATTTT. The chain links TRBV24-1 to TRBJ2-3, with 8 bases lining up with TRBD2. The trim removed 5 bases at V and 2 bases at J, leaving 2 bases unmatched. The CDR3 is 14 residues long. Looked up from germline, CDR1 is KGHDR and CDR2 is SFDVKD.

This clone was counted between two and nine times. This chain connects TRBV5-4 to TRBJ2-7; 9 bases align to TRBD1. Germline trimming cut 2 bases from V and 1 base from J; bases unmatched to any gene: 1. Germline CDR1 and CDR2: SGHNT and YYREEE (reference sequence). The CDR3 extends over 14 amino acids. The CDR3 sequence: CASSLGQGSYEQYF. The CDR3 bases are TGTGCCAGCAGCTTAGGACAGGGGTCCTACGAGCAGTACTTC.

V usage is TRBV6-1 and J usage is TRBJ1-6, with a weak D call TRBD1 (5 bases). CDR1 MNHNS and CDR2 SASEGT come from the germline V gene. The CDR3 contains 15 residues. Trimming removed 3 bases at V and 8 bases at J, with 14 bases between. The CDR3 is CASSDTGLSDSPLHF. The CDR3 region has the DNA TGTGCCAGCAGTGACACAGGCTTAAGCGATTCACCCCTCCACTTT.

The rearrangement links TRBV28 to TRBJ2-1; 8 bases are shared with TRBD2. V lost 3 bases and J lost 7; bases outside the gene matches: 11. Germline CDR1 reads MDHEN; CDR2 reads SYDVKM. The CDR3 covers 16 residues. In DNA form, the CDR3 reads TGTGCCAGCAGTTTGGTTGGCCAGCGGGGGTTTAATGAGCAGTTCTTC. This gives the protein CASSLVGQRGFNEQFF.

This clone was counted a single time. The J gene is TRBJ1-2, the V gene TRBV9; D is perhaps TRBD1 (6 bases). The ends were cut back, 3 bases at V and 1 base at J, with 16 bases in the middle. The CDR3 loop spans 16 amino acids. The germline gives CDR1 SGDLS, CDR2 YYNGEE. CDR3 in amino acids: CASSDRAGRFNYGYTF. In nucleotides, the CDR3 is TGTGCCAGCAGCGACAGGGCGGGCAGATTTAACTATGGCTACACCTTC.

J is TRBJ2-7 and V is TRBV5-6; TRBD2 matches 12 bases. The V gene end was trimmed by 2 bases and the J gene end by 6 bases; junction bases not matched to a gene: 12. The germline V gene has CDR1 SGHDT and CDR2 YYEEEE. The CDR3 spans 17 residues. CDR3 DNA sequence: TGTGCCAGCAGCTTTCCCTTGCGTGCTAGCGGGGGGGGCGAGCAGTACTTC. Residues: CASSFPLRASGGGEQYF.

This chain connects TRBV6-6 to TRBJ2-7; D is ambiguous. V was shortened by 2 bases and J by 2 bases, with 10 bases between the two germline ends. The germline V gene has CDR1 MNHNY and CDR2 SVGAGI (reference sequence). The CDR3 has 14 amino acids. The CDR3: CASSYTGGTYEQYF. CDR3 bases: TGTGCCAGCAGTTACACCGGCGGAACCTACGAGCAGTACTTC.

This chain connects TRBV11-2 to TRBJ1-1, with D possibly TRBD1 on 5 matching bases. Trimming removed 8 bases at V and 5 bases at J, with 18 bases between. There are 14 residues in the CDR3. Germline CDR1 reads SGHAT; CDR2 reads FQNNGV. CDR3 bases: TGTGCCAGCGGGGGGGGGTTTCGGTCAACTGAAGCTTTCTTT. Translation: CASGGGFRSTEAFF. Full variable domain (outside the CDR3, taken from reference TRBV11-2 and TRBJ1-1): EAGVAQSPRYKIIEKRQSVAFWCNPISGHATLYWYQQILGQGPKLLIQFQNNGVVDDSQLPKDRFSAERLKGVDSTLKIQPAKLEDSAVYLCASGGGFRSTEAFFGQGTRLTVV.

The chain recombines TRBV2 with TRBJ1-2, with D maybe TRBD1 (6 bases). Trimming shortened V by 11 bases and J by 0 bases, and 13 bases separated the two germline ends. The length of the CDR3 is 13 residues. Germline CDR1 and CDR2: SNHLY and FYNNEI. CDR3 protein: CAGGSGANYGYTF. The CDR3 DNA reads TGTGCCGGGGGCAGTGGAGCTAACTATGGCTACACCTTC.

V gene TRBV7-2 combines with J gene TRBJ2-5; no clear D gene. This CDR3 region has 13 residues. The V gene lost 3 bases and the J gene lost 2 bases, with 7 bases spanning the gap. CDR1 SGHTA and CDR2 FQGNSA come from the germline V gene. The CDR3 nucleotides are TGTGCCAGCAGCTTCGAGAGGCAAGAGACCCAGTACTTC. This gives the protein CASSFERQETQYF.

The gene calls are TRBV9 and TRBJ2-1; 9 nucleotides align to TRBD2. The CDR3 extends over 12 amino acids. Looked up from germline, CDR1 is SGDLS and CDR2 is YYNGEE. Germline trimming cut 4 bases from V and 15 bases from J; bases unmatched to any gene: 8. The CDR3 loop reads CASSTHGTSPFF. In DNA, the CDR3 is TGTGCCAGCAGCACCCACGGGACTAGCCCGTTCTTC.

V and J are TRBV28 and TRBJ2-5, with D perhaps matching TRBD2 (5 bases). The CDR3 is 15 amino acids. V was pared by 3 bases and J by 2 bases, with 13 bases between. The germline V gene has CDR1 MDHEN and CDR2 SYDVKM. CDR3 DNA: TGTGCCAGCAGTTTTTGGAGGCGGCGGCAAGAGACCCAGTACTTC. It translates to CASSFWRRRQETQYF.